The sequence of this TCR beta chain was determined in a study of early T cells in non-severe SARS-CoV-2 infection. On the study more broadly: The sequenced material was bulk RNA from unsorted whole blood, and its chains were unpaired. Regarding the study as a whole: In VDJdb matching, anti-spike CD8 responses were favored while private and CD4 specificities went missing.

Germline V gives CDR1 SGHAT, CDR2 FQNNGV. The V and J ends lost 5 bases and 2 bases respectively, with 6 bases between them. This CDR3 region has 12 residues. In regard to this clonotype: Its antigen remains unidentified.

Individual cDNA molecules were tagged with unique molecular identifiers. TCRdb reanalysed the 5' RACE reads using MiXCR and keeps one entry per CDR3 protein. The data contain around 70,000 distinct CDR3 sequences, approximately 11% of them seen just once; the ten biggest clones take up approximately 5.9%. Specimen: whole blood. The clonotype comes from an adult who was a healthcare worker with PCR-confirmed SARS-CoV-2 infection or an uninfected control (not recorded which). The chain carries TRBV11-2 and TRBJ2-5; unclear D gene. CDR3 bases: TGTGCCAGCAGCCGGATGCAAGAGACCCAGTACTTC. This translates into CASSRMQETQYF.